Listed here are 27 T cell receptor beta chains from one sample, sequenced in a study of control samples from healthy donors and cancer patients. TCRdb's copy holds only in-frame clones and misses some; the assay was immunoSEQ multiplex PCR. Of around 100,000 clones detected, around 90% appear once; the ten largest clones hold 13% to 15%. The sample was blood. All receptors derive from a man under 40 in good health.

The V call is TRBV4-1, the J call TRBJ2-1; TRBD1 matches 7 bases. This CDR3 has 14 residues. V lost 3 bases, J lost 4 bases, and 3 bases stayed unmatched. Germline V gene data show CDR1 as MGHRA and CDR2 as YSYEKL. CDR3 DNA sequence: TGCGCCAGCAGCCAGGGGACAGTTTACAATGAGCAGTTCTTC. It is translated as CASSQGTVYNEQFF.

V is TRBV30 and J is TRBJ2-1; 10 nucleotides line up with TRBD2. Trimming at V came to 2 bases and at J to 6 bases, leaving 7 bases not matched to a gene. The CDR3 has 15 amino acids. Germline CDR1 GTSNPN, CDR2 SVGIG (reference sequence). CDR3 sequence reads: CAWSRGTSGINEQFF. The CDR3 nucleotides are TGTGCCTGGAGTAGGGGAACTAGCGGGATCAATGAGCAGTTCTTC.

V gene TRBV24-1 combines with J gene TRBJ2-7, with 9 nucleotides matching TRBD2. Germline CDR1 is KGHDR and CDR2 is SFDVKD. The V gene end was trimmed by 2 bases and the J gene end by 1 base; junction bases not matched to a gene: 8. This CDR3 is 17 amino acids long. CDR3 residues: CATSDSGGSGGSYEQYF. Written as DNA, the CDR3 is TGTGCCACCAGTGATTCCGGTGGTAGCGGGGGATCCTACGAGCAGTACTTC.

The chain joins TRBV9 to TRBJ2-7; D unresolved. V lost 0 bases, J lost 3 bases, and 4 bases lay in between. Germline assignment: CDR1 SGDLS and CDR2 YYNGEE. This CDR3 contains 12 residues. The CDR3 sequence is CASSVVDYEQYF. CDR3 DNA sequence: TGTGCCAGCAGCGTAGTAGACTACGAGCAGTACTTC.

The V gene is TRBV6-5, the J gene TRBJ2-3; TRBD2 agrees at 13 bases. V shed 5 bases, J shed 4 bases, and the junction held 3 bases outside the gene matches. The CDR3 length is 15 residues. Germline assignment: CDR1 MNHEY and CDR2 SVGAGI. The CDR3 is CASSNGLAGADTQYF. CDR3 nucleotide sequence: TGTGCCAGCAGTAACGGACTAGCGGGAGCAGATACGCAGTATTTT.

The DNA of the CDR3 is TGTGCCAGCAGCTTAAGCCCAGGGGGCAGCGGGGAGCTGTTTTTT. Residues: CASSLSPGGSGELFF. The chain has TRBV7-7 and TRBJ2-2, with TRBD1 identical over 8 bases. CDR1 is SSHAT, CDR2 FNYEAQ, per germline (reference sequence). Germline trimming cut 2 bases from V and 7 bases from J; bases unmatched to any gene: 6. The CDR3 spans 15 residues.

The DNA of the CDR3 is TGTGCCAGCAGCCCTAAGGGCAGGGGATTTGAGGACTATGGCTACACCTTC. Residues: CASSPKGRGFEDYGYTF. V is TRBV5-6 and J is TRBJ1-2; D may be TRBD1 (6 bases). CDR3 length equals 17 residues. Germline V lookup: CDR1 SGHDT, CDR2 YYEEEE. Trimming shortened V by 4 bases and J by 3 bases, and 22 bases separated the two germline ends.

This sequence joins TRBV24-1 and TRBJ2-1; D gene uncertain. Germline V CDR1 and CDR2: KGHDR, SFDVKD. The CDR3 covers 13 residues. The V and J ends lost 4 bases and 13 bases respectively, with 16 bases between them. CDR3 loop: CATSDQPMGYQFF. CDR3 nucleotide sequence: TGTGCCACCAGTGACCAACCCATGGGGTATCAGTTCTTC.

The V and J genes are TRBV7-6 and TRBJ1-1; 7 bases align to TRBD1. The CDR3 has 15 residues. Germline CDR1 and CDR2: SGHVS and FNYEAQ. Trimming removed 5 bases from V and 5 bases from J; junction bases left unmatched: 11. CDR3 amino acids: CASSRKTGAGTEAFF. The CDR3 region has the DNA TGTGCCAGCAGCCGGAAAACAGGGGCCGGAACTGAAGCTTTCTTT.

The chain couples TRBV3-1 (or the pseudogene TRBV3-2) to TRBJ2-3; D perhaps matches TRBD2 (6 bases). V gave up 2 bases and J gave up 3 bases, with 12 bases separating them. Germline lookup yields CDR1 LGHDT and CDR2 YNNKEL (reference sequence). The CDR3 is 15 amino acids. CDR3 in DNA: TGTGCCAGCAGCCAACCTTTCGCGGGAACAGATACGCAGTATTTT. It specifies CASSQPFAGTDTQYF.

The chain joins TRBV27 to TRBJ2-7; TRBD2 matches at 8 bases. The germline V gene has CDR1 MNHEY and CDR2 SMNVEV (reference sequence). CDR3 length equals 16 residues. Trimming at V came to 0 bases and at J to 0 bases, leaving 4 bases not matched to a gene. The CDR3 DNA follows: TGTGCCAGCAGTTTATCCACTAGCGGTAGCTCCTACGAGCAGTACTTC. It is translated as CASSLSTSGSSYEQYF.

The J gene is TRBJ2-6, the V gene TRBV29-1; weak D call: TRBD2 (5 bases). The CDR3 sequence is 14 residues long. Looked up from germline, CDR1 is SQVTM and CDR2 is ANQGSEA. V shed 4 bases and J shed 2 bases, with 9 bases lying between them. The CDR3 DNA is TGCAGCGTTGCGGCAGCGGCTGGGGCCAACGTCCTGACTTTC. Its translation: CSVAAAAGANVLTF.

The rearrangement joins TRBV7-3 to TRBJ2-1, with 10 nucleotides matching TRBD2. The J segment lost 0 bases and the V segment lost 4 bases, leaving 12 bases of the junction unmatched. The CDR3 sequence is 19 residues long. CDR1 is SGHTA and CDR2 is FQGTGA in the germline V gene. DNA for the CDR3: TGTGCCAGCAGCTCCTCTTTAGCGGGAGGTCCCTCCTCCTACAATGAGCAGTTCTTC. Protein product: CASSSSLAGGPSSYNEQFF. The full variable domain, in which reference TRBV7-3 and TRBJ2-1 provide the parts outside the CDR3, is GAGVSQTPSNKVTEKGKYVELRCDPISGHTALYWYRQSLGQGPEFLIYFQGTGAADDSGLPNDRFFAVRPEGSVSTLKIQRTERGDSAVYLCASSSSLAGGPSSYNEQFFGPGTRLTVL.

The V gene is TRBV2, the J gene TRBJ1-1, with D unclear. Per the germline V gene, CDR1 is SNHLY and CDR2 is FYNNEI. The ends were cut back, 4 bases at V and 6 bases at J, with 6 bases in the middle. The CDR3 has 11 amino acids. The CDR3 loop reads CASSGLAEAFF. The DNA for the CDR3 is TGTGCCAGCAGTGGGTTGGCTGAAGCTTTCTTT.

The chain employs TRBV7-2 and TRBJ2-3; D gene ambiguous. CDR1 is SGHTA, CDR2 FQGNSA, per germline. V lost 2 bases, J lost 0 bases, and 9 bases lay in between. There are 15 residues in the CDR3. The CDR3 nucleotides are TGTGCCAGCAGCTTATCCTATTCTAGCACAGATACGCAGTATTTT. This sequence encodes CASSLSYSSTDTQYF.

V is TRBV6-5 and J is TRBJ1-1; no firm D call. V was cut by 5 bases and J by 1 base, with 11 bases left in between. Germline CDR1 is MNHEY and CDR2 is SVGAGI. This CDR3 comprises 14 residues. CDR3 bases: TGTGCCAGCAGTCTAGGGATTTGGAACACTGAAGCTTTCTTT. Its protein is CASSLGIWNTEAFF.

The chain carries TRBV7-9 and TRBJ2-3; D may be TRBD2 (6 bases). The CDR3 runs to 16 residues. Trimming took off 5 bases at V and 4 bases at J, with 19 bases between the two ends. Germline assignment: CDR1 SEHNR and CDR2 FQNEAQ (reference sequence). CDR3 DNA sequence: TGTGCCAGCAGCGCGTCGACTAGTTTTTTCTCAGATACGCAGTATTTT. Translation gives CASSASTSFFSDTQYF.

This clone appeared a single time. The rearrangement joins TRBV7-9 to TRBJ2-1, with TRBD2 matching over 8 bases. With 0 bases clipped from V and 2 bases from J, the junction kept 6 bases outside the gene matches. The CDR3 has 17 amino acids. Germline loops: CDR1 SEHNR, CDR2 FQNEAQ (reference sequence). This CDR3 reads CASSLAIGGATYNEQFF. In DNA form, the CDR3 reads TGTGCCAGCAGCTTAGCAATCGGGGGGGCAACCTACAATGAGCAGTTCTTC.

The J gene is TRBJ1-1, the V gene TRBV4-3; a possible D gene is TRBD1 (5 bases). Germline V gives CDR1 LGHNA, CDR2 YSLEER. CDR3 length: 16 amino acids. V was trimmed by 0 bases and J by 1 base, leaving 12 bases between them. The CDR3 spells CASSQDRRGPNTEAFF. CDR3 DNA: TGCGCCAGCAGCCAAGATCGTCGGGGCCCGAACACTGAAGCTTTCTTT.

This chain uses TRBV5-8 with TRBJ2-2; D unresolved. The V and J ends lost 2 bases and 5 bases respectively, with 16 bases between them. The CDR3 runs 16 residues. Germline CDR1 and CDR2: SGHTS and YDEGEE. CDR3 in amino acids: CASSFRVPGGTGELFF. CDR3 DNA sequence: TGTGCCAGCAGCTTCCGGGTACCTGGTGGGACCGGGGAGCTGTTTTTT.

This chain uses TRBV3-1 (or the pseudogene TRBV3-2) with TRBJ2-4, with TRBD2 as a possible D gene (6 bases). This CDR3 is 18 amino acids long. Per germline, CDR1 LGHDT and CDR2 YNNKEL (reference sequence). V lost 3 bases and J lost 3, with 21 bases in between. As DNA, the CDR3 is TGTGCCAGCAGCCACCTATTGAGGGCCCGGGGAGGCAAAAACATTCAGTACTTC. Amino acids: CASSHLLRARGGKNIQYF.

The V call is TRBV27, the J call TRBJ1-6; TRBD1 matches 12 bases. The trim removed 6 bases at V and 9 bases at J, leaving 3 bases unmatched. The germline V gene encodes CDR1 MNHEY and CDR2 SMNVEV (reference sequence). The CDR3 consists of 14 residues. The CDR3 nucleotides are TGTGCCAGCAGCCGGGACAGGGGGCTTTCACCCCTCCACTTT. This gives the protein CASSRDRGLSPLHF.

The J gene is TRBJ2-1, the V gene TRBV4-1; D is unclear. V lost 2 bases and J 5 bases, leaving 25 bases between the germline ends. CDR1 is MGHRA and CDR2 is YSYEKL in the germline V gene. CDR3 size: 19 residues. CDR3 sequence (DNA): TGCGCCAGCAGCCAACCTCAAGGAGTATCTTCCACAGTCAACAATGAGCAGTTCTTC. Translating gives CASSQPQGVSSTVNNEQFF.

V and J are TRBV5-1 and TRBJ2-7; 8 bases match TRBD1. The CDR3 runs 14 residues. Unmatched junction bases numbered 3, after V lost 2 bases and J lost 2 bases. The germline gives CDR1 SGHRS, CDR2 YFSETQ. CDR3 region: CASSFGTGTYEQYF. The CDR3 DNA sequence: TGCGCCAGCAGCTTTGGGACAGGTACCTACGAGCAGTACTTC.

V gene TRBV9 combines with J gene TRBJ2-1; 10 nucleotides match TRBD2. V lost 6 bases to trimming and J lost 0 bases; unmatched junction nucleotides: 3. The length of the CDR3 is 15 residues. The germline CDR1 and CDR2 sequences are SGDLS and YYNGEE. In nucleotides, the CDR3 is TGTGCCAGCACCCCTAGCGGGAGCTCCTACAATGAGCAGTTCTTC. Translation: CASTPSGSSYNEQFF.

This clone was detected a few times. The chain employs TRBV14 and TRBJ1-1, with D unclear. Germline CDR1 SGHDN, CDR2 FVKESK. CDR3 length equals 13 residues. The V end was cut by 1 base, the J end by 10 bases, with 13 bases between. The CDR3 DNA follows: TGTGCCAGCAGCCAAGTGTCCTCTCTCGGAGCTTTCTTT. It encodes CASSQVSSLGAFF.

The chain carries TRBV24-1 and TRBJ2-5; TRBD1 matches 12 bases. The V segment lost 0 bases and the J segment 4 bases; nucleotides outside the gene matches: 5. In germline, CDR1 is KGHDR, CDR2 SFDVKD. The CDR3 contains 17 residues. CDR3: CATSDLQRDRGRETQYF. In nucleotides, the CDR3 is TGTGCCACCAGTGATTTGCAGAGGGACAGGGGGCGAGAGACCCAGTACTTC.